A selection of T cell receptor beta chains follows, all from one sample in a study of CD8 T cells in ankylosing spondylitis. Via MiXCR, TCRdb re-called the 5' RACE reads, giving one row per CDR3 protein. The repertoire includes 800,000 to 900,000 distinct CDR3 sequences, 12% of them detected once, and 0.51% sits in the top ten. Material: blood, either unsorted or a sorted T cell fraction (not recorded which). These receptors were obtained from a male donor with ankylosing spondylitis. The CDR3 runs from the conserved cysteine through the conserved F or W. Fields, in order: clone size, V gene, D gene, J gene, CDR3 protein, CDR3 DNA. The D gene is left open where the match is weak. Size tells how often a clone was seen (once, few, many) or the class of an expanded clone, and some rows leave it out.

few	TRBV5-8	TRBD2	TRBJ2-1	CASSFLSGLAGDEQFF	TGTGCCAGCAGTTTTTTATCGGGACTAGCGGGAGATGAGCAGTTCTTC
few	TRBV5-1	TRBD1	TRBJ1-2	CASSPEGANGYTF	TGCGCCAGCAGCCCGGAGGGGGCGAATGGCTACACCTTC
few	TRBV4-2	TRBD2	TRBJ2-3	CASSHPSGSFTDTQYF	TGTGCCAGCAGCCATCCGAGCGGGAGCTTTACAGATACGCAGTATTTT
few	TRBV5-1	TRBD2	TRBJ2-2	CASSSSLAGGNTGELFF	TGCGCCAGCAGCTCCTCACTAGCGGGGGGTAACACCGGGGAGCTGTTTTTT
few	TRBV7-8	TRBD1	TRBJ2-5	CASSWPGTEETQYF	TGTGCCAGCAGCTGGCCCGGGACAGAAGAGACCCAGTACTTC
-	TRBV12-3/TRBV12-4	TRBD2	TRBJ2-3	CASSPVRGVQDTQYF	TGTGCCAGCAGCCCCGTCCGGGGGGTTCAGGATACGCAGTATTTT
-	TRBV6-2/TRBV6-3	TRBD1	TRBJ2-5	CASRPGQGRYREAGVGETQYF	TGTGCCAGCAGACCGGGACAGGGGCGATATAGGGAAGCGGGAGTGGGAGAGACCCAGTACTTC
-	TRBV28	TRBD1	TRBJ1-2	CASSQTGGWGYTF	TGTGCCAGCAGCCAAACAGGGGGCTGGGGCTACACCTTC
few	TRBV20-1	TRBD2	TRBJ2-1	CSAFTGTSGYNEQFF	TGCAGTGCTTTTACCGGGACTAGCGGTTACAATGAGCAGTTCTTC
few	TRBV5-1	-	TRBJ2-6	CASSLVGQLYSGANVLTF	TGCGCCAGCAGCTTGGTCGGACAGCTTTACTCTGGGGCCAACGTCCTGACTTTC
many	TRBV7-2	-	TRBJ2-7	CASSLRRYTEQYF	TGTGCCAGCAGCTTACGACGGTATACAGAGCAGTACTTC
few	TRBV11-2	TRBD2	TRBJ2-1	CASSLLGTSGNEQFF	TGTGCCAGCAGCTTACTTGGGACTAGCGGGAATGAGCAGTTCTTC
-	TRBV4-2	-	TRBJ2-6	CASSQDRYPGANVLTF	TGTGCCAGCAGCCAAGATCGGTACCCCGGGGCCAACGTCCTGACTTTC
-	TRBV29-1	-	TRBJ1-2	CSAEHQNYGYTF	TGCAGCGCCGAACACCAGAACTATGGCTACACCTTC
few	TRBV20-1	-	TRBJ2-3	CSALKGTDTQYF	TGCAGTGCTCTTAAAGGCACAGATACGCAGTATTTT
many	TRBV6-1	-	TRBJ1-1	CASSVSQGSTEAFF	TGTGCCAGCAGTGTGTCCCAAGGGAGTACTGAAGCTTTCTTT
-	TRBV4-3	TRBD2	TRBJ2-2	CASSRPPGLAVNTGELFF	TGCGCCAGCAGCCGCCCCCCGGGACTAGCGGTGAACACCGGGGAGCTGTTTTTT
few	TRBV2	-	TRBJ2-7	CASRSFGSLASYEQYF	TGTGCCAGCAGATCCTTCGGCAGCCTCGCCTCCTACGAGCAGTACTTC
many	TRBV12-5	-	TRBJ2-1	CASGFYNEQFF	TGTGCTAGTGGTTTTTACAATGAGCAGTTCTTC
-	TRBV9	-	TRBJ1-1	CASSKGSPLATEAFF	TGTGCCAGCAGCAAGGGGAGCCCCTTGGCCACTGAAGCTTTCTTT
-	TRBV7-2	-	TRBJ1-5	CASNRQFNQPQHF	TGTGCCAGCAATCGACAGTTCAATCAGCCCCAGCATTTT
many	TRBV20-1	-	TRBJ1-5	CSAIRGSDQPQHF	TGCAGTGCGATAAGGGGGAGCGATCAGCCCCAGCATTTT
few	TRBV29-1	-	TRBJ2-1	CSVAPSDNEQFF	TGCAGCGTCGCCCCTTCGGACAATGAGCAGTTCTTC
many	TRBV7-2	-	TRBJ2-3	CASSFAPDTQYF	TGTGCCAGCAGCTTCGCCCCAGATACGCAGTATTTT
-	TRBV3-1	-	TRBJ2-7	CASSQMIANEQYF	TGTGCCAGCAGCCAAATGATAGCAAACGAGCAGTACTTC
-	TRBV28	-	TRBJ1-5	CASKFQASSNQPQHF	TGTGCCAGCAAGTTTCAGGCGAGTAGCAATCAGCCCCAGCATTTT
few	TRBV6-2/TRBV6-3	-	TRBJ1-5	CAIARYSNQPQHF	TGTGCCATCGCGCGATATAGCAATCAGCCCCAGCATTTT
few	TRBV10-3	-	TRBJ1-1	CAIRTSNQNTEAFF	TGTGCCATCAGGACATCTAACCAGAACACTGAAGCTTTCTTT
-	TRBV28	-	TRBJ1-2	CASSRPDRGYTF	TGTGCCAGCAGTCGACCGGATCGCGGCTACACCTTC
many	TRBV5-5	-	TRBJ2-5	CASSLEPIQETQYF	TGTGCCAGCAGCTTGGAACCAATCCAAGAGACCCAGTACTTC
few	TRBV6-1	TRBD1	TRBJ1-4	CASRRTGRREKLFF	TGTGCCAGCAGGAGGACAGGGAGACGTGAAAAACTGTTTTTT
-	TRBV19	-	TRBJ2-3	CASTVGTRTDTQYF	TGTGCCAGCACCGTTGGGACACGCACAGATACGCAGTATTTT
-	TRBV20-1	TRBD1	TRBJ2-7	CSASRNYRGSEQYF	TGCAGTGCTAGTCGGAATTACAGGGGGTCAGAGCAGTACTTC
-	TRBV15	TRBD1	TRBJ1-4	CATSRVGTGQVNEKLFF	TGTGCCACCAGCAGAGTAGGGACAGGTCAAGTTAATGAAAAACTGTTTTTT
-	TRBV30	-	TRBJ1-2	CALWGTGRGAYGYTF	TGTGCCTTGTGGGGGACGGGACGTGGGGCCTATGGCTACACCTTC
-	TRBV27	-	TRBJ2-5	CASSSIRERKETQYF	TGTGCCAGCAGTTCAATTCGGGAGAGGAAGGAGACCCAGTACTTC
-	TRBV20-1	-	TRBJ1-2	CSASPGWYGYTF	TGCAGTGCTAGTCCGGGGTGGTATGGCTACACCTTC
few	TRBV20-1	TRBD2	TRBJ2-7	CSARDPRYDSGAYEQYF	TGCAGTGCTAGAGACCCTCGATATGATAGCGGGGCCTACGAGCAGTACTTC
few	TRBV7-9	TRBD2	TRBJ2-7	CASSLTASGNYEQYF	TGTGCCAGCAGCTTAACTGCTAGCGGAAACTACGAGCAGTACTTC
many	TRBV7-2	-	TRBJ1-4	CASSLVGRGKLFF	TGTGCCAGCAGCTTAGTGGGGCGGGGGAAACTGTTTTTT
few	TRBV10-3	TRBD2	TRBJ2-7	CATRGRFGEQYF	TGTGCCACCCGCGGGAGGTTCGGCGAGCAGTACTTC
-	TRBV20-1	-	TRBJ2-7	CSATTGHGGQYF	TGCAGTGCTACGACAGGCCATGGCGGGCAGTACTTC
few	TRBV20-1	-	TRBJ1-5	CSALILRGNQPQHF	TGCAGTGCTCTTATACTGAGGGGCAATCAGCCCCAGCATTTT
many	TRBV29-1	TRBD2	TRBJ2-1	CSGERDRLGNEQFF	TGCAGCGGGGAGCGGGACCGGCTGGGCAATGAGCAGTTCTTC